This TCR beta chain came from a study of cytomegalovirus exposure and HLA in healthy donors. TCRdb's copy holds only in-frame clones and misses some; the assay was immunoSEQ multiplex PCR. The data show about 56,000 clones, over 85% seen once. Trimming cost V 2 bases and J 1 base; bases outside gene matches: 18. This CDR3 has 22 amino acids. In germline, CDR1 is KGHSH, CDR2 LQKENI. The chain links TRBV18 to TRBJ2-1, with TRBD2 identical over 12 bases. Sample: PBMCs. The receptor was isolated from a young man in good health and CMV-seronegative. CDR3: CASSPGTGETSGSSQSYNEQFF. In DNA form, the CDR3 reads TGTGCCAGCTCACCAGGGACAGGGGAGACTAGCGGGAGTTCGCAATCCTACAATGAGCAGTTCTTC. Drawing the rest from reference TRBV18 and TRBJ2-1, the complete variable domain is NAGVMQNPRHLVRRRGQEARLRCSPMKGHSHVYWYRQLPEEGLKFMVYLQKENIIDESGMPKERFSAEFPKEGPSILRIQQVVRGDSAAYFCASSPGTGETSGSSQSYNEQFFGPGTRLTVL.